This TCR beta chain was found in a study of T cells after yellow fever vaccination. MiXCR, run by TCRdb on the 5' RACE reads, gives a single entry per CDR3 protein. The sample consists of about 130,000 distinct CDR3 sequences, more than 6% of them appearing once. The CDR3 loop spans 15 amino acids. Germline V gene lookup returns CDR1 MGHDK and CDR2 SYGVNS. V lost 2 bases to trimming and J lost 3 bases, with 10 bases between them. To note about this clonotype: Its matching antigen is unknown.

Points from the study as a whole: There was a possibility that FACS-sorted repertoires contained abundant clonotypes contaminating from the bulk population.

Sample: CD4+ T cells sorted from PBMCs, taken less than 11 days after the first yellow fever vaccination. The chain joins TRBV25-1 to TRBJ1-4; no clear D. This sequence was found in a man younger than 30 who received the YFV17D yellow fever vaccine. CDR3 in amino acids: CASSEDWGSNEKLFF. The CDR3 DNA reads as TGTGCCAGCAGTGAAGATTGGGGTTCTAATGAAAAACTGTTTTTT.